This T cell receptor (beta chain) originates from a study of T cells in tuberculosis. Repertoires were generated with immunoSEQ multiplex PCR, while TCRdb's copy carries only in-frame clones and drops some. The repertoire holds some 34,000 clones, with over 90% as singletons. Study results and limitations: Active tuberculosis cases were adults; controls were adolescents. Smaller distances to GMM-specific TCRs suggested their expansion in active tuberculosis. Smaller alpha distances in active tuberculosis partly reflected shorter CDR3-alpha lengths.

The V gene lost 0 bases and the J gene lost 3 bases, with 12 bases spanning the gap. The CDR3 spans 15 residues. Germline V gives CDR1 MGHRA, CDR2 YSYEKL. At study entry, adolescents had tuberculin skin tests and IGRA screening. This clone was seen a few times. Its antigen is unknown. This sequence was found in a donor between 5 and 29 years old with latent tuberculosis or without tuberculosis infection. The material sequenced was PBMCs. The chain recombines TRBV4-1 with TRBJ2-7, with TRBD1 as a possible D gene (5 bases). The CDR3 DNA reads TGCGCCAGCAGCCAAGAAGACAGCCTCCTCTACGAGCAGTACTTC. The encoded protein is CASSQEDSLLYEQYF.